The rows below give T cell receptor beta chains drawn from one sample of a study of CD8 T cells in Susac syndrome. TCRdb independently ran MiXCR on the immunoSEQ multiplex PCR reads; one entry per CDR3 protein. The sample holds 150,000 to 200,000 distinct CDR3 sequences, about 95% seen once. The sequenced sample consisted of CD4+ T cells from PBMCs. These receptors originate from a human donor in good health. Both conserved end residues are part of each CDR3. D genes are given only for firm matches. Rows may omit the clone size; those that give it use once, few, many or a size class.

cdr3_nt cdr3_aa v_call clone_size d_call j_call
TGTGCCAGCAGTCCCGGGACTACCACCTACAATGAGCAGTTCTTC CASSPGTTTYNEQFF TRBV12-3/TRBV12-4 - TRBD2 TRBJ2-1
TGCAGCGTTGAAGTGGGACAGGGCTACGAGCAGTACTTC CSVEVGQGYEQYF TRBV29-1 - TRBD1 TRBJ2-7
TGCAGTGCTAGAGATTATACTAGCGGAGATACGCAGTATTTT CSARDYTSGDTQYF TRBV20-1 - TRBD2 TRBJ2-3
TGTGCCAGCAGCGTAGTGTCCGGAGATACGCAGTATTTT CASSVVSGDTQYF TRBV9 - - TRBJ2-3
TGTGCCAGCAGTTTCTCCCAGGGGCGCCAGCGACTGTTTTTT CASSFSQGRQRLFF TRBV28 - - TRBJ1-4
TGTGCCAGCTTCAAGTCAATGTACGAGCAGTACTTC CASFKSMYEQYF TRBV28 - - TRBJ2-7
TGTGCCAGCAGCTTGGGACTAGATCCCACAGATACGCAGTATTTT CASSLGLDPTDTQYF TRBV7-2 few TRBD2 TRBJ2-3
TGTGCCAGCAGTCCCCGACAGGGCAATCAGCCCCAGCATTTT CASSPRQGNQPQHF TRBV6-5 few - TRBJ1-5
TGTGCCAGCAGCATAGCGGGAGGGGCCTACAATGAGCAGTTCTTC CASSIAGGAYNEQFF TRBV3-1 - TRBD2 TRBJ2-1
TGTGCCACCAGTGAGGGGACGGGTGGCTACACCTTC CATSEGTGGYTF TRBV24-1 - - TRBJ1-2
TGTGCCAGCAGCGAGCAAACCGGGACTAGCGGGACGAGGAATGAGCAGTTCTTC CASSEQTGTSGTRNEQFF TRBV9 - TRBD2 TRBJ2-1
TGTGCCAGCAGCAGAACAGGGGTTGAAGCTTTCTTT CASSRTGVEAFF TRBV7-9 - TRBD1 TRBJ1-1
TGTGCCTGGAGTGTTGGACTAGAGGTCGGGGAGCTGTTTTTT CAWSVGLEVGELFF TRBV30 - TRBD2 TRBJ2-2
TGTGCCAGCAGCTTGTCAGGGATCAACGAGCAGTACTTC CASSLSGINEQYF TRBV7-9 - - TRBJ2-7